The sequence of this T cell receptor beta chain was determined in a study of T cell changes during pregnancy in multiple sclerosis. Profiled with immunoSEQ multiplex PCR; TCRdb holds only in-frame clones, not every one. Among about 36,000 clones listed, 85% to 90% were seen once. Germline lookup yields CDR1 SGHAT and CDR2 FQDESV (reference sequence). CDR3 size: 12 residues. Trimming took 4 bases from V and 2 from J, leaving 5 bases between them. The chain joins TRBV11-1 to TRBJ2-5; D is undetermined. Sequencing used CD8+ T cells from peripheral blood mononuclear cells, obtained in the third trimester of pregnancy. This receptor was taken from a female donor with multiple sclerosis, enrolled in a pregnancy study. This chain's CDR3 is CASSYEQETQYF. The CDR3, as DNA: TGTGCCAGCAGCTACGAGCAAGAGACCCAGTACTTC. Full variable domain (remainder filled in from reference TRBV11-1 and TRBJ2-5): EAEVAQSPRYKITEKSQAVAFWCDPISGHATLYWYRQILGQGPELLVQFQDESVVDDSQLPKDRFSAERLKGVDSTLKIQPAELGDSAMYLCASSYEQETQYFGPGTRLLVL.